The T cell receptor beta chain described here comes from a study of CD8 T cells in ankylosing spondylitis. Study-wide results and limits: Blood from ankylosing spondylitis patients appeared to carry a characteristic roughly eight-variant TCR beta motif. Significant enrichment of disease-linked clones was reportedly seen in matched ankylosing spondylitis synovial fluid. Reactive arthritis synovial fluid and blood were previously reported to contain some motif variants.

The V segment lost 10 bases and the J segment 2 bases; nucleotides outside the gene matches: 6. The CDR3 length is 13 residues. CDR1 ENHRY and CDR2 SYGVKD come from the germline V gene. A quantitative 5'-RACE method, one with molecular barcodes, was used to make TCR beta libraries. TCRdb reprocessed the 5' RACE reads via MiXCR and lists one record per CDR3 protein. The repertoire has 250,000 or so distinct CDR3 sequences, 20% to 30% of them found once; the top ten carry 0.5% to 0.65%. This clonotype was found a few times. Its antigen is not identified. The chain uses TRBV10-3 and TRBJ2-3, with 7 nucleotides matching TRBD2. This clonotype originated in a male donor with ankylosing spondylitis or in good health (not recorded which). The source material was blood, either unsorted or a sorted T cell fraction (not recorded which). The CDR3 nucleotides are TGTGCCAACGGACTAGAAGCCACAGATACGCAGTATTTT. Amino acid sequence: CANGLEATDTQYF.